These T cell receptor beta chains were read from a single sample in a study of blood T cell repertoires in COVID-19. Sequencing was performed with immunoSEQ multiplex PCR; in TCRdb, only in-frame clones are kept and a portion is missing. The profile covers about 300,000 clones, with about 88% appearing a single time and 1.4% to 1.5% taken by the ten largest. Sequencing was done on a sample of peripheral blood. Receptors originate from a human donor with COVID-19, enrolled during active disease. The donor label of this sample is uncertain. The CDR3 runs from the conserved cysteine through the conserved F or W. The order of the fields is D gene, V gene, J gene, clone size, CDR3 protein, CDR3 DNA. The D gene is left open where the match is weak. The size field is filled for only some rows; it gives once, few, many or a size class.

TRBD1	TRBV15	TRBJ1-6	NA	CATSIDRGPNSPLHF	TGTGCCACCAGCATCGACAGGGGGCCGAATTCACCCCTCCACTTT
NA	TRBV3-1/TRBV3-2	TRBJ1-2	once	CASSQEDQGNYGYTF	TGTGCCAGCAGCCAAGAAGATCAGGGAAACTATGGCTACACCTTC
TRBD1	TRBV19	TRBJ2-7	NA	CASSTGQRSYEQYF	TGTGCCAGTAGTACGGGACAGCGCTCCTACGAGCAGTACTTC
TRBD1	TRBV4-3	TRBJ2-1	NA	CASSQGDRYNEQFF	TGCGCCAGCAGCCAAGGGGACAGATACAATGAGCAGTTCTTC
TRBD1	TRBV19	TRBJ1-5	NA	CASSTGTGEFRGNQPQHF	TGTGCCAGTAGCACCGGGACAGGGGAGTTTAGGGGCAATCAGCCCCAGCATTTT
TRBD1	TRBV2	TRBJ2-7	few	CASSAQGVQVDEQYF	TGTGCCAGCAGCGCACAGGGGGTTCAGGTAGACGAGCAGTACTTC
TRBD1	TRBV19	TRBJ1-4	NA	CASSDGQGRTNEKLFF	TGTGCCAGTAGCGACGGACAGGGGCGAACTAATGAAAAACTGTTTTTT
TRBD1	TRBV19	TRBJ2-3	NA	CASSARQGNTDTQYF	TGTGCCAGTAGTGCGCGACAGGGGAACACAGATACGCAGTATTTT
TRBD1	TRBV3-1/TRBV3-2	TRBJ2-5	NA	CASSRNRGKSETQYF	TGTGCCAGCAGCCGAAACAGGGGGAAATCGGAGACCCAGTACTTC
TRBD1	TRBV19	TRBJ1-5	once	CASSLGTGFQPQHF	TGTGCCAGTAGCCTCGGGACAGGGTTTCAGCCCCAGCATTTT
TRBD1	TRBV28	TRBJ2-3	NA	CASSLTAGTGGTDTQYF	TGTGCCAGCAGTTTAACTGCGGGGACAGGGGGTACAGATACGCAGTATTTT
NA	TRBV6-5	TRBJ2-3	NA	CASSYQGRLTDTQYF	TGTGCCAGCAGTTACCAGGGGCGCCTCACAGATACGCAGTATTTT
TRBD2	TRBV9	TRBJ2-1	NA	CASSVGGGRTNEQFF	TGTGCCAGCAGCGTAGGTGGCGGGAGGACCAATGAGCAGTTCTTC
TRBD2	TRBV4-3	TRBJ2-5	few	CASSQSGSIEETQYF	TGCGCCAGCAGCCAAAGCGGGAGCATCGAAGAGACCCAGTACTTC
NA	TRBV15	TRBJ2-5	NA	CATTRVGETQYF	TGTGCCACCACCAGGGTGGGCGAGACCCAGTACTTC
TRBD1	TRBV11-3	TRBJ2-7	NA	CASSPNRGSHEQYF	TGTGCCAGCAGCCCGAACAGGGGGTCTCACGAGCAGTACTTC
NA	TRBV7-2	TRBJ2-1	NA	CASSLARELNEQFF	TGTGCCAGCAGCTTAGCGCGTGAGTTGAATGAGCAGTTCTTC
TRBD1	TRBV13	TRBJ2-7	NA	CASSLGLTGARYEQYF	TGTGCCAGCAGCTTAGGCCTCACAGGGGCTAGGTACGAGCAGTACTTC
TRBD2	TRBV7-8	TRBJ2-2	NA	CASSALAGGPRTGELFF	TGTGCCAGCAGCGCTCTAGCGGGAGGGCCTCGCACCGGGGAGCTGTTTTTT
TRBD1	TRBV7-9	TRBJ1-1	NA	CASSPSGTEKTYEAFF	TGTGCCAGCAGCCCCTCCGGGACAGAGAAGACCTATGAAGCTTTCTTT
NA	TRBV6-2/TRBV6-3	TRBJ1-5	NA	CASSYTPNQPQHF	TGTGCCAGCAGTTACACACCGAATCAGCCCCAGCATTTT
NA	TRBV27	TRBJ1-6	NA	CASSLSGGGPLHF	TGTGCCAGCAGTTTAAGCGGGGGTGGACCCCTCCACTTT
NA	TRBV19	TRBJ2-3	NA	CASSITLSNTDTQYF	TGTGCCAGTAGTATAACTTTATCAAACACAGATACGCAGTATTTT
NA	TRBV2	TRBJ2-2	many	CASTGTQNTGELFF	TGTGCCAGCACCGGGACACAAAACACCGGGGAGCTGTTTTTT
NA	TRBV19	TRBJ2-2	NA	CASSVDSDHANTGELFF	TGTGCCAGTAGTGTGGACAGCGATCACGCGAACACCGGGGAGCTGTTTTTT
NA	TRBV3-1/TRBV3-2	TRBJ2-2	once	CASSQDAVTSTGELFF	TGTGCCAGCAGCCAAGACGCCGTGACTAGCACCGGGGAGCTGTTTTTT
NA	TRBV5-1	TRBJ2-7	NA	CASSLGLAVIYEQYF	TGCGCCAGCAGCTTGGGGTTAGCAGTAATCTACGAGCAGTACTTC
TRBD2	TRBV19	TRBJ2-7	NA	CASSRTSGSSPKQYF	TGTGCCAGTAGTCGGACTAGCGGGAGTTCTCCCAAGCAGTACTTC
NA	TRBV5-1	TRBJ2-7	NA	CASSPGTGSYEQYF	TGCGCCAGCAGCCCCGGAACAGGGTCCTACGAGCAGTACTTC
TRBD2	TRBV11-2	TRBJ2-1	NA	CASSLSSGRANEQFF	TGTGCCAGCAGCTTATCCAGCGGGAGGGCTAATGAGCAGTTCTTC
NA	TRBV9	TRBJ1-6	NA	CASSVLGGRDSPLHF	TGTGCCAGCAGCGTGCTCGGGGGGCGGGATTCACCCCTCCACTTT
NA	TRBV11-1	TRBJ1-2	NA	CASSPRDKEDGYTF	TGTGCCAGCAGCCCTCGGGACAAGGAGGATGGCTACACCTTC
NA	TRBV6-4	TRBJ2-3	NA	CASSDTSTDTQYF	TGTGCCAGCAGTGACACTAGCACAGATACGCAGTATTTT
TRBD1	TRBV28	TRBJ2-7	NA	CASSPGTGRNYEQYF	TGTGCCAGCAGCCCAGGGACAGGTCGAAATTACGAGCAGTACTTC
NA	TRBV28	TRBJ2-7	NA	CASNSQGYEQYF	TGTGCCAGCAACTCCCAGGGGTACGAGCAGTACTTC
TRBD2	TRBV19	TRBJ2-1	NA	CASLASGRENKQFF	TGTGCCAGCTTGGCTAGCGGGAGGGAAAATAAGCAGTTCTTC
NA	TRBV9	TRBJ1-3	NA	CASSDGGGYAGNTIYF	TGTGCCAGCTCCGATGGGGGGGGATACGCTGGAAACACCATATATTTT
NA	TRBV7-9	TRBJ2-1	few	CASSPPWRASSYNEQFF	TGTGCCAGCAGCCCCCCTTGGCGGGCCAGCTCCTACAATGAGCAGTTCTTC
NA	TRBV21-1	TRBJ1-2	NA	CASSKSPSPGFYGYTF	TGTGCCAGCAGCAAAAGCCCCTCACCCGGGTTCTATGGCTACACCTTC
TRBD2	TRBV6-5	TRBJ2-2	NA	CAVGRQSVGELFF	TGTGCCGTCGGGAGGCAGTCTGTCGGGGAGCTGTTTTTT
TRBD1	TRBV28	TRBJ2-7	few	CASRQGYSEQYF	TGTGCCAGCAGACAGGGGTACTCCGAGCAGTACTTC
NA	TRBV6-1	TRBJ1-2	NA	CASSEVGTNYGYTF	TGTGCCAGCAGTGAAGTTGGCACGAACTATGGCTACACCTTC